One and the same sample provided the 30 T cell receptor beta chains below, sequenced in a study of cytomegalovirus exposure and HLA in healthy donors. With 60 Vbeta and 13 Jbeta primers, the PCR was carried out. Sequenced by immunoSEQ multiplex PCR; TCRdb stores in-frame clones only, minus some. Of about 99,000 clones listed, nearly 80% are singletons. The sample consisted of PBMCs. The receptors were gathered from a man aged 55 to 70 in good health and CMV-seropositive.

This clone was observed a single time. CDR3 DNA: TGTGCCAGCAGCTTCGGTCCTAGCGGGGTGCAAGCAGATACGCAGTATTTT. Protein sequence: CASSFGPSGVQADTQYF. V usage is TRBV5-4 and J usage is TRBJ2-3, with TRBD2 matching over 9 bases. Germline CDR1 and CDR2: SGHNT and YYREEE (reference sequence). The CDR3 runs 17 residues. V gave up 2 bases and J gave up 4 bases; unmatched junction bases: 11. The full variable domain, rest sourced from reference TRBV5-4 and TRBJ2-3, is ETGVTQSPTHLIKTRGQQVTLRCSSQSGHNTVSWYQQALGQGPQFIFQYYREEENGRGNFPPRFSGLQFPNYSSELNVNALELDDSALYLCASSFGPSGVQADTQYFGPGTRLTVL.

The genes are TRBV18 and TRBJ2-7; 9 bases match TRBD1. Trimming removed 3 bases from V and 6 bases from J; junction bases left unmatched: 9. Germline values: CDR1 KGHSH, CDR2 LQKENI. This CDR3 is 15 amino acids long. The CDR3 nucleotides are TGTGCCAGCTCACCCCCCGGACAGGGGAAGGGCGAGCAGTACTTC. This gives the protein CASSPPGQGKGEQYF.

J is TRBJ1-5 and V is TRBV6-5, with D unresolved. This CDR3 has 15 amino acids. V dropped 2 bases and J dropped 7 bases, with 15 bases sitting between them. Germline lookup yields CDR1 MNHEY and CDR2 SVGAGI. The DNA for the CDR3 is TGTGCCAGCAGTTACCGGCGGCCTATAATGCAGCCCCAGCATTTT. This gives the protein CASSYRRPIMQPQHF.

The V gene is TRBV7-9, the J gene TRBJ2-7; D is ambiguous. The CDR3 extends over 12 amino acids. Deletions cut 3 bases from V and 3 bases from J, with 6 bases between. Germline CDR1 reads SEHNR; CDR2 reads FQNEAQ (reference sequence). The CDR3 DNA sequence: TGTGCCAGCAGCTTTGGAGTCTACGAGCAGTACTTC. Translated, it gives CASSFGVYEQYF.

The chain has TRBV7-9 and TRBJ2-3; 9 bases map to TRBD2. CDR1 is SEHNR and CDR2 is FQNEAQ in the germline V gene (reference sequence). The CDR3 length is 17 residues. The J segment lost 2 bases and the V segment lost 0 bases, leaving 6 bases of the junction unmatched. The CDR3: CASSLALGTSYTDTQYF. In DNA form, the CDR3 reads TGTGCCAGCAGCTTAGCGCTCGGGACTAGCTACACAGATACGCAGTATTTT. Full variable domain (missing parts from reference TRBV7-9 and TRBJ2-3): DTGVSQNPRHKITKRGQNVTFRCDPISEHNRLYWYRQTLGQGPEFLTYFQNEAQLEKSRLLSDRFSAERPKGSFSTLEIQRTEQGDSAMYLCASSLALGTSYTDTQYFGPGTRLTVL.

The chain joins TRBV18 to TRBJ1-4; 7 bases line up with TRBD1. CDR3 size: 15 residues. Trimming cost V 3 bases and J 8 bases; bases outside gene matches: 9. Germline loops: CDR1 KGHSH, CDR2 LQKENI. The CDR3 sequence: CASSPDRERGEKLFF. The DNA of the CDR3 is TGTGCCAGCTCACCTGACAGGGAGCGGGGGGAAAAACTGTTTTTT.

CDR3 region: CASRAKTGAAGELFF. The CDR3 bases are TGTGCCAGTAGGGCTAAGACAGGGGCCGCCGGGGAGCTGTTTTTT. The rearrangement uses TRBV19 and TRBJ2-2; 8 nucleotides match TRBD1. This CDR3 is built from 15 residues. Germline assignment: CDR1 LNHDA and CDR2 SQIVND (reference sequence). With 6 bases clipped from V and 6 bases from J, the junction kept 9 bases outside the gene matches.

The V and J genes are TRBV7-7 and TRBJ2-3, with TRBD2 identical over 11 bases. J lost 4 bases, V lost 5 bases, and 23 bases had no gene match. From germline, CDR1 is SSHAT and CDR2 FNYEAQ (reference sequence). This CDR3 has 21 residues. The CDR3 nucleotides read TGTGCCAGCAGCATTGAACCTCATATAGCGGGGGGGCCTGGCCATGCAGATACGCAGTATTTT. Residues: CASSIEPHIAGGPGHADTQYF. The full variable domain, completed using reference TRBV7-7 and TRBJ2-3, is GAGVSQSPRYKVTKRGQDVTLRCDPISSHATLYWYQQALGQGPEFLTYFNYEAQPDKSGLPSDRFSAERPEGSISTLTIQRTEQRDSAMYRCASSIEPHIAGGPGHADTQYFGPGTRLTVL.

The rearrangement links TRBV7-2 to TRBJ1-1; the D is unclear. CDR3 length equals 15 residues. Trimming shortened V by 5 bases and J by 0 bases, and 13 bases separated the two germline ends. Germline V gives CDR1 SGHTA, CDR2 FQGNSA. CDR3 in DNA: TGTGCCAGCAGCCTAGGGTTGGGCCTGAACACTGAAGCTTTCTTT. Translated: CASSLGLGLNTEAFF.

This clone was observed once. This sequence joins TRBV7-2 and TRBJ2-5, with TRBD2 matching 10 bases. Per germline, CDR1 SGHTA and CDR2 FQGNSA. The CDR3 has 14 amino acids. J was trimmed by 3 bases and V by 5 bases; bases with no gene match: 3. CDR3 coding DNA: TGTGCCAGCAGCAAAAGCGGGGGGGAAGAGACCCAGTACTTC. It encodes CASSKSGGEETQYF.

This chain uses TRBV11-2 with TRBJ1-2; D not certain. Germline-derived CDR1 and CDR2 are SGHAT and FQNNGV. The CDR3 totals 14 residues. Trimming stripped 1 base from V and 1 base from J, with 7 bases between. DNA for the CDR3: TGTGCCAGCAGCTTAGGGGCAGTTAACTATGGCTACACCTTC. It translates to CASSLGAVNYGYTF.

For the CDR3, the DNA is TGCGCCAGCAGCCAAATGCCCCCCGAGTTGAATGAGCAGTTCTTC. Protein sequence: CASSQMPPELNEQFF. The chain carries TRBV4-1 and TRBJ2-1, with no clear D. Trimming removed 2 bases from V and 7 bases from J, with 15 bases in between. CDR1 is MGHRA and CDR2 is YSYEKL in the germline V gene. The CDR3 spans 15 residues.

The V call is TRBV18, the J call TRBJ1-1; D may be TRBD1 (6 bases). The CDR3 length is 13 residues. V was shortened by 8 bases and J by 1 base, with 11 bases between the two germline ends. Germline V gene sequence: CDR1 KGHSH, CDR2 LQKENI. CDR3 sequence (DNA): TGTGCCAGCGCAAACAGGGCGAACACTGAAGCTTTCTTT. Protein: CASANRANTEAFF.

The chain combines TRBV6-1 with TRBJ1-5; the match to TRBD1 covers 9 bases. The CDR3 is made up of 14 amino acids. V was pared by 4 bases and J by 5 bases, with 3 bases of the junction left unmatched. The V gene's germline CDR1 is MNHNS and CDR2 SASEGT. CDR3 residues: CASSAGQGYQPQHF. The CDR3, as DNA: TGTGCCAGCAGTGCGGGACAGGGATATCAGCCCCAGCATTTT.

This chain uses TRBV6-5 with TRBJ2-1; perhaps TRBD2 as D (5 bases). Trimming cost V 6 bases and J 6 bases, with 6 bases left between them. CDR1 MNHEY and CDR2 SVGAGI come from the germline V gene. This CDR3 has 11 residues. This chain's CDR3 is CASRLANEQFF. The CDR3 bases are TGTGCCAGCAGGCTAGCCAATGAGCAGTTCTTC.

Concerning this clone itself: At one boundary the junction diverges from the germline segment, which might be a read error. The V and J genes are TRBV7-9 and TRBJ1-4; D not resolved. Looked up from germline, CDR1 is SEHNR and CDR2 is FQNEAQ (reference sequence). This CDR3 comprises 18 residues. CDR3 amino acids: CSSSFWPLRDATNEKLFF. The CDR3 DNA reads TGTTCCAGCAGCTTCTGGCCGTTGAGGGATGCAACTAATGAAAAACTGTTTTTT.

The CDR3 protein is CASSLGTGGGGNIQYF. The DNA for the CDR3 is TGTGCCAGCAGCTTAGGAACAGGGGGGGGAGGAAACATTCAGTACTTC. The rearrangement links TRBV7-2 to TRBJ2-4; D is perhaps TRBD1 (8 bases). This CDR3 has 16 residues. Trimming took off 1 base at V and 6 bases at J, with 16 bases between the two ends. Germline CDR1 SGHTA, CDR2 FQGNSA.

This clone was detected only a few times. The gene calls are TRBV6-5 and TRBJ2-1; D is unclear. CDR3 length equals 16 residues. V dropped 0 bases and J dropped 1 base, with 10 bases sitting between them. The germline V gene encodes CDR1 MNHEY and CDR2 SVGAGI. The DNA for the CDR3 is TGTGCCAGCAGTTACTCGATTGGCGGATCCTACAATGAGCAGTTCTTC. This codes for CASSYSIGGSYNEQFF.

This chain uses TRBV7-9 with TRBJ2-6; D is unclear. With 7 bases removed from V and 2 bases from J, the gap between germline ends came to 3 bases. Germline lookup yields CDR1 SEHNR and CDR2 FQNEAQ (reference sequence). The CDR3 totals 12 residues. The CDR3 sequence: CASTAGANVLTF. CDR3 nucleotides: TGTGCCAGCACTGCTGGGGCCAACGTCCTGACTTTC.

The CDR3 reads CASSPGSGGGVYGYTF. CDR3 nucleotide sequence: TGTGCCAGCTCACCTGGATCCGGAGGGGGGGTCTATGGCTACACCTTC. The V call is TRBV18, the J call TRBJ1-2, with D perhaps matching TRBD1 (6 bases). The germline V gene encodes CDR1 KGHSH and CDR2 LQKENI. CDR3 length equals 16 residues. Trimming stripped 3 bases from V and 4 bases from J, with 18 bases between.

The chain employs TRBV4-1 and TRBJ1-4; D call uncertain. CDR1 is MGHRA and CDR2 is YSYEKL in the germline V gene. Trimming shortened V by 1 base and J by 4 bases, and 13 bases separated the two germline ends. This CDR3 is 16 amino acids long. This chain's CDR3 is CASSQVPVTVNEKLFF. The CDR3 coding sequence is TGCGCCAGCAGCCAAGTCCCGGTCACGGTTAATGAAAAACTGTTTTTT.

In nucleotides, the CDR3 is TGTGCCAGCACTCGGCCGGGAAGCTCTGGAAACACCATATATTTT. Amino acid sequence: CASTRPGSSGNTIYF. The chain uses TRBV28 and TRBJ1-3, with D unclear. The CDR3 runs to 15 residues. The V end lost 7 bases, the J end lost 0 bases, and 13 bases lay between the germline ends. CDR1 and CDR2 (germline): MDHEN, SYDVKM.

V is TRBV18 and J is TRBJ2-5; the match to TRBD1 covers 9 bases. Germline V gives CDR1 KGHSH, CDR2 LQKENI. The J segment lost 0 bases and the V segment lost 4 bases, leaving 6 bases of the junction unmatched. This CDR3 has 16 amino acids. The CDR3 protein is CASSHRDRVDQETQYF. CDR3 DNA: TGTGCCAGCTCACATCGGGACAGGGTAGACCAAGAGACCCAGTACTTC.

This chain links TRBV11-3 with TRBJ2-3; TRBD2 is a possible D gene (7 bases). Trimming pared 2 bases from V and 0 bases from J, leaving 15 bases between. CDR3 length: 17 amino acids. Germline V gene data show CDR1 as SGHNT and CDR2 as YENEEA. CDR3 sequence reads: CASSLSAGASSTDTQYF. The CDR3 DNA sequence: TGTGCCAGCAGCTTATCGGCGGGGGCCTCTAGCACAGATACGCAGTATTTT.

Of note for this clone: Relative to the germline gene, one junction end is altered; a read error may explain this. J is TRBJ2-1 and V is TRBV11-2; 9 bases are shared with TRBD2. Germline CDR1 and CDR2: SGHAT and FQNNGV. The CDR3 totals 13 residues. This CDR3 is CASSLESGGGDVF. The CDR3 region has the DNA TGTGCCAGCAGCTTAGAGTCGGGCGGGGGGGATGTCTTC.

V gene TRBV19 combines with J gene TRBJ1-1, with unresolved D. This CDR3 region has 13 residues. CDR1 is LNHDA and CDR2 is SQIVND in the germline V gene (reference sequence). The V end lost 3 bases, the J end lost 1 base, and 6 bases lay between the germline ends. In DNA, the CDR3 is TGTGCCAGTAGTATGAGGGAGAACACTGAAGCTTTCTTT. Its protein product is CASSMRENTEAFF.

The CDR3 sequence is CASSLGQGTSVTQYF. The CDR3 nucleotides read TGTGCCAGCAGCTTGGGACAGGGAACCTCCGTTACGCAGTATTTT. J is TRBJ2-3 and V is TRBV5-8, with 7 bases lining up with TRBD1. Per germline, CDR1 SGHTS and CDR2 YDEGEE. CDR3 length equals 15 residues. The ends lost 0 bases at V and 8 bases at J; junction bases unmatched: 9.

J is TRBJ1-4 and V is TRBV11-2, with 12 positions matching TRBD1. CDR3 length: 14 amino acids. Germline V gives CDR1 SGHAT, CDR2 FQNNGV. The V and J ends lost 4 bases and 10 bases, in that order; junction bases with no gene match: 4. The CDR3 protein is CASSWGQGAGKLFF. CDR3 bases: TGTGCCAGCAGCTGGGGACAGGGGGCCGGAAAACTGTTTTTT.

This chain connects TRBV6-1 to TRBJ2-7; a possible D gene is TRBD1 (6 bases). The CDR3 extends over 13 amino acids. Germline CDR1 reads MNHNS; CDR2 reads SASEGT. Trimming cost V 7 bases and J 3 bases, with 13 bases left between them. In DNA, the CDR3 is TGTGCCAGCACAGAAGGGGGAAACTACGAGCAGTACTTC. This translates into CASTEGGNYEQYF.

V usage is TRBV6-5 and J usage is TRBJ2-5; 8 bases agree with TRBD1. The CDR3 covers 15 residues. The germline gives CDR1 MNHEY, CDR2 SVGAGI. V dropped 5 bases and J dropped 3; count of bases not matched to a gene: 8. Here the CDR3 DNA reads TGTGCCAGCAGTCGGACAGGGTTTATGAAAGAGACCCAGTACTTC. Protein product: CASSRTGFMKETQYF.